The entry that follows covers one T cell receptor (beta chain) sequence. The source of the sample is a study of T cell changes during pregnancy in multiple sclerosis. The germline gives CDR1 LGHNA, CDR2 YNFKEQ. The CDR3 length is 13 residues. With V trimmed by 4 bases and J by 8 bases, 6 bases remained unmatched. Repertoires were generated with immunoSEQ multiplex PCR, while TCRdb's copy carries only in-frame clones and drops some. In the table there are about 31,000 clones, approximately 86% of which are singletons. This clonotype was obtained from a female donor in good health, enrolled as a control in a pregnancy study. V is TRBV4-2 and J is TRBJ1-2; 8 nucleotides agree with TRBD1. The sequencing here drew on CD4+ T cells from peripheral blood mononuclear cells, taken in the first trimester of pregnancy. The CDR3 sequence is CASSRGQGDGYTF. The CDR3 DNA reads TGTGCCAGCAGCCGAGGACAGGGAGACGGCTACACCTTC.